This T cell receptor (beta chain) is drawn from a study of T-cell reconstitution after alpha-beta-depleted transplantation in children. V was clipped by 1 base and J by 0 bases, with 10 bases between them. This CDR3 is built from 15 residues. Germline V CDR1 and CDR2: DFQATT, SNEGSKA (reference sequence). Library preparation (for TCRbeta) was performed with unique molecular identifiers. TCRdb used MiXCR to reprocess the PCR reads, holding one entry per CDR3 protein. This table holds approximately 490,000 distinct CDR3 sequences, 9.5% to 15% found once. This clonotype was recorded many times. This receptor was identified in a human donor who donated a stem cell graft to a child with combined immunodeficiency. The specimen was PBMCs from the stem cell graft donor, collected from the stem cell graft. The V and J genes are TRBV20-1 and TRBJ2-1; no reliable D call. CDR3 residues: CSARGQAFSYNEQFF. The CDR3 nucleotides are TGCAGTGCTAGAGGCCAAGCGTTCTCCTACAATGAGCAGTTCTTC.